This entry lists 30 T cell receptor beta chains sequenced from one sample in a study of cytomegalovirus exposure and HLA in healthy donors. Produced via immunoSEQ multiplex PCR; TCRdb's table is partial and in-frame only. This sample has about 170,000 clones, with 85% to 90% found just once. The specimen was PBMCs. These receptors came from a woman in her 30s in good health and CMV-seronegative.

The chain recombines TRBV10-3 with TRBJ2-7, with a weak D call TRBD2 (5 bases). Germline assignment: CDR1 ENHRY and CDR2 SYGVKD. V dropped 6 bases and J dropped 3 bases, with 9 bases sitting between them. The CDR3 spans 12 residues. The CDR3 sequence is CAISLRDYEQYF. The CDR3 nucleotides read TGTGCCATCAGCCTCCGGGACTACGAGCAGTACTTC.

This sequence joins TRBV2 and TRBJ1-5; 7 bases agree with TRBD1. V shed 6 bases and J 5 bases; nucleotides not matched to a gene: 7. The CDR3 consists of 14 residues. Per germline, CDR1 SNHLY and CDR2 FYNNEI. DNA of the CDR3: TGTGCCAGCAGCCATGGGGGACAGCATCAGCCCCAGCATTTT. Translation gives CASSHGGQHQPQHF. The whole variable domain, filled in from reference TRBV2 and TRBJ1-5, reads EPEVTQTPSHQVTQMGQEVILRCVPISNHLYFYWYRQILGQKVEFLVSFYNNEISEKSEIFDDQFSVERPDGSNFTLKIRSTKLEDSAMYFCASSHGGQHQPQHFGDGTRLSIL.

This rearrangement joins TRBV30 to TRBJ1-4; D not resolved. The CDR3 extends over 14 amino acids. Germline values: CDR1 GTSNPN, CDR2 SVGIG (reference sequence). V lost 2 bases and J 0 bases, leaving 7 bases between the germline ends. The CDR3: CAWSPGATNEKLFF. For the CDR3, the DNA is TGTGCCTGGAGTCCCGGTGCAACTAATGAAAAACTGTTTTTT.

The chain carries TRBV5-6 and TRBJ1-1, with D unresolved. The V end lost 2 bases, the J end lost 4 bases, and 12 bases lay between the germline ends. The germline gives CDR1 SGHDT, CDR2 YYEEEE. CDR3 size: 14 residues. CDR3 residues: CASSFGLEGTEAFF. The CDR3 bases are TGTGCCAGCAGCTTTGGACTGGAGGGCACTGAAGCTTTCTTT. The variable domain in full, completed from reference TRBV5-6 and TRBJ1-1, reads DAGVTQSPTHLIKTRGQQVTLRCSPKSGHDTVSWYQQALGQGPQFIFQYYEEEERQRGNFPDRFSGHQFPNYSSELNVNALLLGDSALYLCASSFGLEGTEAFFGQGTRLTVV.

The chain has TRBV5-1 and TRBJ2-7, with D possibly matching TRBD1 (6 bases). V was pared by 4 bases and J by 3 bases, with 14 bases between. Germline CDR1 reads SGHRS; CDR2 reads YFSETQ. The CDR3 loop spans 14 amino acids. CDR3 loop: CASSTAGTNYEQYF. CDR3 bases: TGCGCCAGCAGCACTGCCGGGACAAACTACGAGCAGTACTTC.

This clone has ten or more counts. This chain links TRBV27 with TRBJ1-1; TRBD1 might be the D (6 bases). Germline CDR1 and CDR2: MNHEY and SMNVEV (reference sequence). The CDR3 consists of 13 residues. Trimming removed 6 bases at V and 1 base at J, with 9 bases between. The CDR3 coding sequence is TGTGCCAGCAGAGCACAGGGGAACACTGAAGCTTTCTTT. It translates to CASRAQGNTEAFF.

The chain combines TRBV11-2 with TRBJ1-1, with a tentative D call TRBD1 (6 bases). The CDR3 extends over 12 amino acids. The V end was cut by 4 bases, the J end by 11 bases, with 14 bases between. Germline V CDR1 and CDR2: SGHAT, FQNNGV. The CDR3 nucleotides read TGTGCCAGCAGCTGGGGGCGGGGGTTGGCTTTCTTT. Its protein is CASSWGRGLAFF.

The CDR3 protein is CASRRDPDEGYTF. In DNA, the CDR3 is TGCGCCAGCAGGCGGGACCCCGACGAGGGCTACACCTTC. V gene TRBV5-1 combines with J gene TRBJ1-2, with D possibly TRBD1 on 5 matching bases. The CDR3 sequence is 13 residues long. Germline lookup yields CDR1 SGHRS and CDR2 YFSETQ. V was trimmed by 5 bases and J by 8 bases, leaving 16 bases between them.

The genes are TRBV28 and TRBJ2-3, with 9 positions matching TRBD1. CDR3 length: 16 residues. Trimming cost V 6 bases and J 3 bases; bases outside gene matches: 10. Germline V gene sequence: CDR1 MDHEN, CDR2 SYDVKM. CDR3 bases: TGTGCCAGCAGGCGAGACAGGGGGTTTCGTACAGATACGCAGTATTTT. Amino acid sequence: CASRRDRGFRTDTQYF.

The chain combines TRBV7-9 with TRBJ2-1; maybe TRBD2 (5 bases). Trimming stripped 4 bases from V and 4 bases from J, with 17 bases between. This CDR3 is 16 amino acids long. Germline V gene sequence: CDR1 SEHNR, CDR2 FQNEAQ (reference sequence). CDR3 residues: CASSSTPLAGYNEQFF. The DNA of the CDR3 is TGTGCCAGCAGCTCCACCCCTCTAGCAGGATACAATGAGCAGTTCTTC.

V and J are TRBV4-1 and TRBJ1-1; D gene uncertain. Germline V gene data show CDR1 as MGHRA and CDR2 as YSYEKL. The V end lost 5 bases, the J end lost 0 bases, and 22 bases lay between the germline ends. The CDR3 extends over 18 amino acids. CDR3 sequence reads: CASSLYQPWQTVNTEAFF. The CDR3 DNA is TGCGCCAGCAGCTTATACCAACCTTGGCAAACGGTGAACACTGAAGCTTTCTTT.

The V call is TRBV28, the J call TRBJ2-3, with 14 bases fitting TRBD2. Losses at the gene ends were 2 bases for V and 5 bases for J; bases not matched to a gene: 3. CDR1 is MDHEN and CDR2 is SYDVKM in the germline V gene. This CDR3 has 16 amino acids. The CDR3 DNA reads as TGTGCCAGCAGTTTAGGGACTAGCGGGAGTAGAGATACGCAGTATTTT. Its translation: CASSLGTSGSRDTQYF.

There are a few counts of this clone. The chain joins TRBV30 to TRBJ1-1; D is unclear. Looked up from germline, CDR1 is GTSNPN and CDR2 is SVGIG (reference sequence). Trimming removed 2 bases from V and 7 bases from J, with 8 bases in between. There are 11 residues in the CDR3. The DNA of the CDR3 is TGTGCCTGGAGTTGGGCCGATGAAGCTTTCTTT. Its protein product is CAWSWADEAFF.

The rearrangement joins TRBV19 to TRBJ1-1; maybe TRBD1 (6 bases). Trimming cost V 5 bases and J 3 bases, with 16 bases left between them. CDR1 LNHDA and CDR2 SQIVND come from the germline V gene (reference sequence). There are 15 residues in the CDR3. In DNA, the CDR3 is TGTGCCAGTAGTGTCACAGGGAAGTGGGACACTGAAGCTTTCTTT. Protein: CASSVTGKWDTEAFF.

The chain recombines TRBV9 with TRBJ1-6; 7 bases match TRBD1. From germline, CDR1 is SGDLS and CDR2 YYNGEE. V was pared by 3 bases and J by 6 bases, with 3 bases of the junction left unmatched. This CDR3 is built from 14 residues. The CDR3 loop is CASSERQGNSPLHF. In DNA, the CDR3 is TGTGCCAGCAGCGAGCGACAGGGTAATTCACCCCTCCACTTT.

This rearrangement joins TRBV9 to TRBJ2-7; 10 bases match TRBD1. V shed 0 bases and J 4 bases; nucleotides not matched to a gene: 1. The CDR3 runs to 14 residues. CDR1 is SGDLS and CDR2 is YYNGEE in the germline V gene. CDR3 DNA sequence: TGTGCCAGCAGCGTAGGGGACAGGGGTTACGAGCAGTACTTC. Its protein product is CASSVGDRGYEQYF.

A remark on this clone: This sample also contains other DNA sequences that code for the same CDR3. The chain recombines TRBV15 with TRBJ2-3; TRBD2 agrees at 7 bases. Looked up from germline, CDR1 is LNHNV and CDR2 is YYDKDF (reference sequence). The CDR3 has 15 amino acids. The junction had 3 bases not matched to a gene; V was cut back by 1 base and J by 2 bases. The CDR3, as DNA: TGTGCCACCAGCAGAGGGGGGGGGTCCACAGATACGCAGTATTTT. Translated, it gives CATSRGGGSTDTQYF.

The rearrangement joins TRBV7-2 to TRBJ2-1, with 7 positions matching TRBD1. Trimming removed 3 bases from V and 7 bases from J; junction bases left unmatched: 9. The germline gives CDR1 SGHTA, CDR2 FQGNSA. The CDR3 is 15 amino acids. CDR3 nucleotides: TGTGCCAGCAGCTTTGAGGGGGCCGTCGGGAATGAGCAGTTCTTC. The encoded protein is CASSFEGAVGNEQFF.

The J gene is TRBJ1-2, the V gene TRBV28, with D maybe TRBD1 (6 bases). CDR1 is MDHEN, CDR2 SYDVKM, per germline. V was cut by 5 bases and J by 8 bases, with 9 bases left in between. The CDR3 loop spans 11 amino acids. The CDR3 region has the DNA TGTGCCAGCAGTGACAGGACGGGCTACACCTTC. Protein sequence: CASSDRTGYTF.

The rearrangement links TRBV7-2 to TRBJ2-5; TRBD2 agrees at 12 bases. The germline gives CDR1 SGHTA, CDR2 FQGNSA. With 4 bases clipped from V and 5 bases from J, the junction kept 2 bases outside the gene matches. This CDR3 is 14 amino acids long. The CDR3: CASSSSGRAETQYF. The CDR3 nucleotides are TGTGCCAGCAGCTCTAGCGGGAGGGCGGAGACCCAGTACTTC.

The chain combines TRBV30 with TRBJ2-1; no clear D. The CDR3 has 13 amino acids. Per germline, CDR1 GTSNPN and CDR2 SVGIG (reference sequence). Between the trimmed V and J ends, which lost 3 bases and 5 bases, there was a span of 11 bases. CDR3 sequence reads: CAWRNGPNNEQFF. CDR3 bases: TGTGCCTGGAGGAACGGACCTAACAATGAGCAGTTCTTC.

CDR3 bases: TGTGCCAGCAGTGAAATTAGGGACGATGAAGCTTTCTTT. It is translated as CASSEIRDDEAFF. This chain connects TRBV2 to TRBJ1-1; possibly TRBD1 for D (5 bases). Trimming took 2 bases from V and 7 from J, leaving 11 bases between them. The CDR3 is made up of 13 amino acids. Per the germline V gene, CDR1 is SNHLY and CDR2 is FYNNEI.

This chain uses TRBV5-1 with TRBJ1-2; TRBD1 matches at 7 bases. Germline values: CDR1 SGHRS, CDR2 YFSETQ. The trim removed 4 bases at V and 6 bases at J, leaving 9 bases unmatched. The CDR3 runs to 14 residues. The CDR3 spells CASSPQGQDNGYTF. The CDR3 coding sequence is TGCGCCAGCAGCCCCCAAGGACAGGACAATGGCTACACCTTC.

This chain joins TRBV28 and TRBJ1-5; D gene uncertain. CDR3 length equals 14 residues. V was clipped by 2 bases and J by 1 base, with 6 bases between them. The germline gives CDR1 MDHEN, CDR2 SYDVKM. The CDR3 DNA follows: TGTGCCAGCAGTTTAAGGGCAAGCAATCAGCCCCAGCATTTT. Its translation: CASSLRASNQPQHF.

This chain uses TRBV13 with TRBJ1-1, with a possible D match to TRBD1 (5 bases). The CDR3 is 15 residues long. Germline V CDR1 and CDR2: PRHDT, FYEKMQ (reference sequence). Trimming took 2 bases from V and 3 from J, leaving 13 bases between them. As DNA, the CDR3 is TGTGCCAGCAGCTTACCGCAGGGATTGGACACTGAAGCTTTCTTT. It yields the protein CASSLPQGLDTEAFF.

The V and J genes are TRBV13 and TRBJ2-3; D perhaps matches TRBD2 (5 bases). The V end was cut by 6 bases, the J end by 2 bases, with 15 bases between. The germline gives CDR1 PRHDT, CDR2 FYEKMQ (reference sequence). The CDR3 is made up of 15 amino acids. This chain's CDR3 is CASRKRGKPTDTQYF. For the CDR3, the DNA is TGTGCCAGCAGAAAACGGGGTAAGCCCACAGATACGCAGTATTTT.

V and J are TRBV29-1 and TRBJ2-2, with TRBD1 matching over 10 bases. The length of the CDR3 is 13 residues. Unmatched junction bases numbered 5, after V lost 8 bases and J lost 5 bases. The germline V gene encodes CDR1 SQVTM and CDR2 ANQGSEA. CDR3 coding DNA: TGCAGCTCCCGGGACAGGGGAACCGGGGAGCTGTTTTTT. This sequence encodes CSSRDRGTGELFF.

This clone showed up just a few times. The V gene is TRBV19, the J gene TRBJ2-2; TRBD2 agrees at 12 bases. Trimming cost V 10 bases and J 5 bases; bases outside gene matches: 5. Germline CDR1 is LNHDA and CDR2 is SQIVND (reference sequence). The CDR3 has 14 amino acids. CDR3 sequence reads: CATGLAGNTGELFF. The CDR3 coding sequence is TGTGCCACAGGACTAGCGGGAAATACCGGGGAGCTGTTTTTT.

The V gene is TRBV7-2, the J gene TRBJ1-1; D unclear. In germline, CDR1 is SGHTA, CDR2 FQGNSA. The CDR3 extends over 13 amino acids. The V and J ends lost 2 bases and 1 base respectively, with 5 bases between them. In DNA form, the CDR3 reads TGTGCCAGCAGCTTAATAAAGAACACTGAAGCTTTCTTT. Protein sequence: CASSLIKNTEAFF.

This clone has more than one count but fewer than ten. The chain couples TRBV5-4 to TRBJ2-7; tentative D call: TRBD2 (5 bases). V gave up 4 bases and J gave up 2 bases, with 16 bases separating them. This CDR3 contains 15 residues. Germline CDR1 is SGHNT and CDR2 is YYREEE (reference sequence). The CDR3 DNA sequence: TGTGCCAGCAGCCCGGGCGGAGGACCCACCTACGAGCAGTACTTC. Its translation is CASSPGGGPTYEQYF.